These 8 T cell receptor beta chains originate from one sample sequenced in a study of blood T cell repertoires in COVID-19 (dated by TCRdb to 2020 to 2021). Library preparation was by the immunoSEQ multiplex PCR assay. TCRdb re-hosts the immuneACCESS table, in-frame sequences only. Its copies lack some clones; in the studies checked, an unresolved V gene accounts for under half of them, and the cause for the rest is not known. The sample table contains 350,000 to 400,000 clones; only one count was recorded for approximately 90% of them. More than 0.8% of the sample rests with the top ten. The sample comprised PBMCs or T cells enriched from blood (not recorded which). These receptors were taken from a young man who had recovered from COVID-19.

J is TRBJ2-5 and V is TRBV4-2; a weak D match, TRBD2 (6 bases). V lost 4 bases, J lost 1 base, and 16 bases lay in between. The CDR3 sequence is 16 residues long. Germline CDR1 and CDR2: LGHNA and YNFKEQ. CDR3 sequence (DNA): TGTGCCAGCAGCCCGACCAGACAGCGGGTCCAAGAGACCCAGTACTTC. Amino acids: CASSPTRQRVQETQYF.

The gene calls are TRBV14 and TRBJ2-1; 8 bases match TRBD1. The V gene's germline CDR1 is SGHDN and CDR2 FVKESK. CDR3 size: 19 residues. Trimming at V came to 0 bases and at J to 3 bases, leaving 13 bases not matched to a gene. The CDR3 coding sequence is TGTGCCAGCAGCCAAGATTCGTTAATGGCGGACAGGGTCTACAATGAGCAGTTCTTC. Translation: CASSQDSLMADRVYNEQFF.

This clone was picked up one time. The DNA for the CDR3 is TGTGCCAGCAGCGTGGGACTAGCCGGCGGATACAATGAGCAGTTCTTC. It codes for CASSVGLAGGYNEQFF. The chain employs TRBV9 and TRBJ2-1; the match to TRBD2 covers 9 bases. Trimming at V came to 2 bases and at J to 4 bases, leaving 7 bases not matched to a gene. The CDR3 spans 16 residues. Germline CDR1 reads SGDLS; CDR2 reads YYNGEE.

The J gene is TRBJ1-2, the V gene TRBV9; no clear D gene. Germline V gene sequence: CDR1 SGDLS, CDR2 YYNGEE. The CDR3 runs to 13 residues. With 0 bases removed from V and 5 bases from J, the gap between germline ends came to 8 bases. The CDR3 bases are TGTGCCAGCAGCGTAGGTACAGAGTATGGCTACACCTTC. Protein sequence: CASSVGTEYGYTF.

This rearrangement joins TRBV5-1 to TRBJ2-3; 8 bases match TRBD2. The CDR3 has 16 residues. Germline V gene sequence: CDR1 SGHRS, CDR2 YFSETQ. Trimming removed 2 bases from V and 6 bases from J; junction bases left unmatched: 11. This CDR3 reads CASSFGRGSGDDTQYF. The DNA of the CDR3 is TGCGCCAGCAGCTTTGGAAGGGGTAGCGGGGATGATACGCAGTATTTT. Full variable domain (remainder filled in from reference TRBV5-1 and TRBJ2-3): KAGVTQTPRYLIKTRGQQVTLSCSPISGHRSVSWYQQTPGQGLQFLFEYFSETQRNKGNFPGRFSGRQFSNSRSEMNVSTLELGDSALYLCASSFGRGSGDDTQYFGPGTRLTVL.

The J gene is TRBJ2-5, the V gene TRBV19; TRBD2 might be the D (5 bases). Trimming removed 5 bases at V and 5 bases at J, with 18 bases between. This CDR3 comprises 15 residues. Germline V gene sequence: CDR1 LNHDA, CDR2 SQIVND (reference sequence). CDR3 protein: CASSGGSSLVETQYF. The CDR3 region has the DNA TGTGCCAGTAGTGGCGGGTCCTCCCTGGTGGAGACCCAGTACTTC.

This chain's CDR3 is CASSPVGAGEAFF. The DNA of the CDR3 is TGTGCCAGCAGCCCCGTAGGCGCGGGTGAAGCTTTCTTT. This chain connects TRBV12-3 or TRBV12-4 to TRBJ1-1; D gene ambiguous. V was pared by 6 bases and J by 7 bases, with 15 bases between. The CDR3 contains 13 residues.

The rearrangement uses TRBV27 and TRBJ2-2; the D is unclear. This CDR3 is 13 amino acids long. Germline CDR1 reads MNHEY; CDR2 reads SMNVEV (reference sequence). The V and J ends lost 3 bases and 3 bases respectively, with 5 bases between them. The CDR3 bases are TGTGCCAGCAGTTTCCGAGACACCGGGGAGCTGTTTTTT. Its translation is CASSFRDTGELFF.